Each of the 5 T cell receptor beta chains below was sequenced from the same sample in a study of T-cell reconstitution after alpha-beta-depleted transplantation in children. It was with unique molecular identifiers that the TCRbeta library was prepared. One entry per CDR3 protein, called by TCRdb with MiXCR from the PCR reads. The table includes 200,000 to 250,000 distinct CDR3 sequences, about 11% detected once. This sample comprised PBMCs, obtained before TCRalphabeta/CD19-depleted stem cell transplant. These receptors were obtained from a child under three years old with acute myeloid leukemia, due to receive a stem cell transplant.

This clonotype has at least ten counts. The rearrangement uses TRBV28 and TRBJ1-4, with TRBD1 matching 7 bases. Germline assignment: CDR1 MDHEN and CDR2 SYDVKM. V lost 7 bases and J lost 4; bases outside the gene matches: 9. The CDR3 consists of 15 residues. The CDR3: CASTSGQANNEKLFF. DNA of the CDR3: TGTGCCAGCACTTCCGGACAGGCGAATAATGAAAAACTGTTTTTT. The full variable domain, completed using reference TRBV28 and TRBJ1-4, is DVKVTQSSRYLVKRTGEKVFLECVQDMDHENMFWYRQDPGLGLRLIYFSYDVKMKEKGDIPEGYSVSREKKERFSLILESASTNQTSMYLCASTSGQANNEKLFFGSGTQLSVL.

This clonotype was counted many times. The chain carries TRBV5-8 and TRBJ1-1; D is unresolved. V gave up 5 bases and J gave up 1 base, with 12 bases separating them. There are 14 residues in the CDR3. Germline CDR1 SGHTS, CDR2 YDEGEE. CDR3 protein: CASRRLKRNTEAFF. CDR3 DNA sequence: TGTGCCAGCAGGAGGCTGAAAAGGAACACTGAAGCTTTCTTT.

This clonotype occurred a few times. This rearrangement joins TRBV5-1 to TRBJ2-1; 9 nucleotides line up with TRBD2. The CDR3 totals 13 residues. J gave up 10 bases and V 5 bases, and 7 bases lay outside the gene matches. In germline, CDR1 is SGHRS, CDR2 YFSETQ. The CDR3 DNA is TGCGCCAGCAGGCGGGGGGGGCCGGGCGAGCAGTTCTTC. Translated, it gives CASRRGGPGEQFF.

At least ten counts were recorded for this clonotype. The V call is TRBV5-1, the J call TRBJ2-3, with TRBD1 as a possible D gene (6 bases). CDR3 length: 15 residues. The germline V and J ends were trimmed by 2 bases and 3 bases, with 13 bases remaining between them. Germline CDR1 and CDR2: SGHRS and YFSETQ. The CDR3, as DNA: TGCGCCAGCAGCTTTAGTGACAGGCGAACAGATACGCAGTATTTT. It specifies CASSFSDRRTDTQYF.

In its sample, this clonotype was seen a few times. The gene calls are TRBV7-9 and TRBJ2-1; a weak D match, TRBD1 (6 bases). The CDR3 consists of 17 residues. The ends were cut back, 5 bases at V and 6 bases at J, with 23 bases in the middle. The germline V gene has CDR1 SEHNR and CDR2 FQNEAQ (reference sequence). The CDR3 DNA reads TGTGCCAGCAGCGCCTCACACAGGGAGTTGAGTGGCAATGAGCAGTTCTTC. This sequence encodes CASSASHRELSGNEQFF.